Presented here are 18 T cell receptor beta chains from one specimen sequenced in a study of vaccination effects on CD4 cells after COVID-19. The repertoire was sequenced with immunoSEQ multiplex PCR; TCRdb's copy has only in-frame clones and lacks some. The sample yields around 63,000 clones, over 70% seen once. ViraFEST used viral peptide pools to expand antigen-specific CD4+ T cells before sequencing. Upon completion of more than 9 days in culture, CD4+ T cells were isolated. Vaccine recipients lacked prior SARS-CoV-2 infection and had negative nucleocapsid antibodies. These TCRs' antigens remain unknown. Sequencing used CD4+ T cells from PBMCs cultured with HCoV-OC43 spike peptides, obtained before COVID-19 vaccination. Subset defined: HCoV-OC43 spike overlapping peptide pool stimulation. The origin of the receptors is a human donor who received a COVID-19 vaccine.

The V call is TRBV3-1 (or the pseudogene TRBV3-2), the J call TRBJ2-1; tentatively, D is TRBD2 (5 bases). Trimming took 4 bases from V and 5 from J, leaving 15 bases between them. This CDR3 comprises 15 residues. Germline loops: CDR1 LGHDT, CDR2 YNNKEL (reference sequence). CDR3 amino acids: CASSLADLRDNEQFF. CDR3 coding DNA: TGTGCCAGCAGCCTCGCGGACTTAAGGGACAATGAGCAGTTCTTC.

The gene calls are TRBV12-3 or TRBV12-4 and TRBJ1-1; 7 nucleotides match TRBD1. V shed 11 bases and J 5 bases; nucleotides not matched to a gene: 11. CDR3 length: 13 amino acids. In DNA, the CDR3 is TGTGCCGTAACCAGACAGGGACGGACTGAAGCTTTCTTT. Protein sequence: CAVTRQGRTEAFF.

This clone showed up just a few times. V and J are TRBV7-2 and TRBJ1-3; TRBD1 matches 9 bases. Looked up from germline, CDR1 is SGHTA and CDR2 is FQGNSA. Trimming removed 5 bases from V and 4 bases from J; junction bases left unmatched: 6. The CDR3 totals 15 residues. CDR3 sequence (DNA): TGTGCCAGCAGCCCTAACAGGGGGCCCGGAAACACCATATATTTT. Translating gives CASSPNRGPGNTIYF.

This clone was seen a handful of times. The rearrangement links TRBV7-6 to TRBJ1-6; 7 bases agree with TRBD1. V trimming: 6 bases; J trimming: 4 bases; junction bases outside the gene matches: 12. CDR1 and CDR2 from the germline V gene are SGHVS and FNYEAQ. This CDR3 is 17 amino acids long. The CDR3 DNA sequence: TGTGCCAGCAGTCTGACCGGGACAGAGGGGTATAATTCACCCCTCCACTTT. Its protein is CASSLTGTEGYNSPLHF.

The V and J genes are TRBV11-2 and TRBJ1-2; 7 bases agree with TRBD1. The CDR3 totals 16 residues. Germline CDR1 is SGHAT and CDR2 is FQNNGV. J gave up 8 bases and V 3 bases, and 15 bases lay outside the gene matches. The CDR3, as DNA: TGTGCCAGCAGCTTGCGAACAGGGGCCGCCTTGGAAGGCTACACCTTC. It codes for CASSLRTGAALEGYTF. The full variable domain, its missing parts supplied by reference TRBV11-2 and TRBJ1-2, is EAGVAQSPRYKIIEKRQSVAFWCNPISGHATLYWYQQILGQGPKLLIQFQNNGVVDDSQLPKDRFSAERLKGVDSTLKIQPAKLEDSAVYLCASSLRTGAALEGYTFGSGTRLTVV.

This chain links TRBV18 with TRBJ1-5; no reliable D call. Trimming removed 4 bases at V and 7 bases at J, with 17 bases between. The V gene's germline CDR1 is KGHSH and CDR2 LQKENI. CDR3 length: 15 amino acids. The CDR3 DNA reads TGTGCCAGCTCACGCCGGACGGAGCTGCAACAGCCCCAGCATTTT. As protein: CASSRRTELQQPQHF.

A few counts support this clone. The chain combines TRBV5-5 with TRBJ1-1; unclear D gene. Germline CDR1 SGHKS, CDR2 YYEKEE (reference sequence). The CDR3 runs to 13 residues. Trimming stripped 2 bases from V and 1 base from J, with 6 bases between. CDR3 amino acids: CASSFLSNTEAFF. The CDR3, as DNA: TGTGCCAGCAGCTTCCTATCGAACACTGAAGCTTTCTTT.

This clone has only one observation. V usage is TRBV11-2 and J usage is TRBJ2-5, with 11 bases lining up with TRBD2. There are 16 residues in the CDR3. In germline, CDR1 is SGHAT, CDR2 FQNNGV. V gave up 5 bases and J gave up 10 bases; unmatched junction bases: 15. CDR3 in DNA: TGTGCCAGCAGCCTTAGCGGGGGGGCCCTCCGAAGGGACCAGTACTTC. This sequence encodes CASSLSGGALRRDQYF.

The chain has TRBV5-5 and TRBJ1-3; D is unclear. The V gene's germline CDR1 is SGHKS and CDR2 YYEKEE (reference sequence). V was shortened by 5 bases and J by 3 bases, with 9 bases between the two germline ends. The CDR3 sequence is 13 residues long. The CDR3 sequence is CASRLPSGNTIYF. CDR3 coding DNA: TGTGCCAGCAGACTCCCCAGTGGAAACACCATATATTTT.

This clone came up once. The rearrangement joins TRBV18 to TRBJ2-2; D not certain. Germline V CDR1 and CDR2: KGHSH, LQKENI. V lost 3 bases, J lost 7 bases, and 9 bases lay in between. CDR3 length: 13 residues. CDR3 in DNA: TGTGCCAGCTCACCCCTTAAGTACGGGGAGCTGTTTTTT. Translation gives CASSPLKYGELFF.

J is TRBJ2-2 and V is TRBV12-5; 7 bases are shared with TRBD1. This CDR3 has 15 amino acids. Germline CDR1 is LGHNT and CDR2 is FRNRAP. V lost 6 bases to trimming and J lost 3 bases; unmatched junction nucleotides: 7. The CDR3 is CASGRRQGDTGELFF. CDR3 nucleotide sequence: TGTGCTAGTGGCCGACGACAGGGCGACACCGGGGAGCTGTTTTTT.

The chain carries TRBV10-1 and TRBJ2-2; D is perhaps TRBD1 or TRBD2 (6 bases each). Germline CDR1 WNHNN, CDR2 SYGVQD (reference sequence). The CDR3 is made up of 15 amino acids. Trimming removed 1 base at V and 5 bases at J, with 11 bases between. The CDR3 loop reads CASSEWGAQTGELFF. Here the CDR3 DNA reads TGCGCCAGCAGTGAGTGGGGGGCGCAAACCGGGGAGCTGTTTTTT.

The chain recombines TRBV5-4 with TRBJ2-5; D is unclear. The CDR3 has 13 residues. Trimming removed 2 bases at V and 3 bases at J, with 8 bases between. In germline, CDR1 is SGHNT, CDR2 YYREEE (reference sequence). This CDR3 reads CASSLRAEETQYF. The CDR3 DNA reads TGTGCCAGCAGCTTAAGGGCGGAAGAGACCCAGTACTTC.

The CDR3 spells CAISESWDTNYGYTF. CDR3 nucleotide sequence: TGTGCCATCAGTGAGTCTTGGGATACCAACTATGGCTACACCTTC. This rearrangement joins TRBV10-3 to TRBJ1-2; D is unclear. V was clipped by 0 bases and J by 2 bases, with 10 bases between them. The CDR3 extends over 15 amino acids. Germline CDR1 and CDR2: ENHRY and SYGVKD.

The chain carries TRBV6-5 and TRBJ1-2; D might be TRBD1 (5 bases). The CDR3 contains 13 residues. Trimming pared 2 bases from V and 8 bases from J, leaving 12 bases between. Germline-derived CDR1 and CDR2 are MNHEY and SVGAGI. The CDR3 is CASSYLGLEGYTF. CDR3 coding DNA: TGTGCCAGCAGTTACCTGGGACTTGAAGGCTACACCTTC.

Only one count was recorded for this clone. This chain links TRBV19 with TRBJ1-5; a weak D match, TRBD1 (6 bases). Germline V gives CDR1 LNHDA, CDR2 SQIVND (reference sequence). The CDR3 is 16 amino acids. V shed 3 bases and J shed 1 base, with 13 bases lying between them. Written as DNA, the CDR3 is TGTGCCAGTAGTATGCTCAGGGGCAGGAGCAATCAGCCCCAGCATTTT. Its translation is CASSMLRGRSNQPQHF.

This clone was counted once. DNA of the CDR3: TGCGCCAGCAGCTTGCGGTTGTGGACTTCGAACACCGGGGAGCTGTTTTTT. Its protein product is CASSLRLWTSNTGELFF. This sequence joins TRBV5-1 and TRBJ2-2; D might be TRBD2 (5 bases). The CDR3 has 17 residues. Trimming stripped 1 base from V and 0 bases from J, with 13 bases between. CDR1 is SGHRS and CDR2 is YFSETQ in the germline V gene.

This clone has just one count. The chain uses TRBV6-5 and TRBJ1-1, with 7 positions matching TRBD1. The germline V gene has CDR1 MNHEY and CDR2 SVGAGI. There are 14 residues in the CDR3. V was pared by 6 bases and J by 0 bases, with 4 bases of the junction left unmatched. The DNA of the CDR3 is TGTGCCAGCAGCCTCGGGACAGTGAACACTGAAGCTTTCTTT. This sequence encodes CASSLGTVNTEAFF.